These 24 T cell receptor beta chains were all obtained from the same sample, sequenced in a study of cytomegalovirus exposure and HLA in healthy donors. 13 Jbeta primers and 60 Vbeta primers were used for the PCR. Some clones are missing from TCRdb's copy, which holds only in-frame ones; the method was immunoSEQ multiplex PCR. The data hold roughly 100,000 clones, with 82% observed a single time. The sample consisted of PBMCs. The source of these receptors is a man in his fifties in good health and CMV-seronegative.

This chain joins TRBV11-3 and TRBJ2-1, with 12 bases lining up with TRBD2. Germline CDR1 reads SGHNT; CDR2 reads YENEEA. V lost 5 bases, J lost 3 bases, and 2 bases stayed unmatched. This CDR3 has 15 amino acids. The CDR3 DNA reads TGTGCCAGCAGCCTGGGACTAGCGGGCTACAATGAGCAGTTCTTC. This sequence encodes CASSLGLAGYNEQFF.

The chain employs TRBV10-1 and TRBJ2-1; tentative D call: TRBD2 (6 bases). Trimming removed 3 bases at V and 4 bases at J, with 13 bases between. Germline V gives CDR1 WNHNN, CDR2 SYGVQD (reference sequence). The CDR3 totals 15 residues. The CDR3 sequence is CASSDGGALYNEQFF. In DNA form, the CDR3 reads TGCGCCAGCAGTGACGGCGGGGCCCTTTACAATGAGCAGTTCTTC.

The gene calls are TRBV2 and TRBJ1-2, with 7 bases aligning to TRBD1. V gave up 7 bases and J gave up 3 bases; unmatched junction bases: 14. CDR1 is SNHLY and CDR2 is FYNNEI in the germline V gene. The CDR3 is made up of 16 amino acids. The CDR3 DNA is TGTGCCAGCAAGGGTCCCGGTAAGGGGGCCTACTATGGCTACACCTTC. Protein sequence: CASKGPGKGAYYGYTF.

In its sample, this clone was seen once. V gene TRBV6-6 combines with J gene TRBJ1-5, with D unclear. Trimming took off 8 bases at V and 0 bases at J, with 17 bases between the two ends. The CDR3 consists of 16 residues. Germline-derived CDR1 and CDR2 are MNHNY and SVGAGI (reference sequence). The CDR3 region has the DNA TGTGCCAGCGCGGGGATACAAGGGAATAGCAATCAGCCCCAGCATTTT. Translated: CASAGIQGNSNQPQHF.

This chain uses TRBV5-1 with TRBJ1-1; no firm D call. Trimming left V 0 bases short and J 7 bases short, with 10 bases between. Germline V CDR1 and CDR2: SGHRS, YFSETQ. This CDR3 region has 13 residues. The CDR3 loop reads CASSLGVGNEAFF. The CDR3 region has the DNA TGCGCCAGCAGCTTGGGGGTCGGGAATGAAGCTTTCTTT. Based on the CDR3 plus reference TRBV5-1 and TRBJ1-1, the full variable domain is KAGVTQTPRYLIKTRGQQVTLSCSPISGHRSVSWYQQTPGQGLQFLFEYFSETQRNKGNFPGRFSGRQFSNSRSEMNVSTLELGDSALYLCASSLGVGNEAFFGQGTRLTVV.

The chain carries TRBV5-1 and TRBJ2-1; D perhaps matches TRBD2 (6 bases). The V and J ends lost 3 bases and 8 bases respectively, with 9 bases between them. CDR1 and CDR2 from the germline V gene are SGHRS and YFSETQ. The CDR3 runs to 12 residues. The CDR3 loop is CASSWPGDEQFF. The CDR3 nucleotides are TGCGCCAGCAGCTGGCCGGGGGATGAGCAGTTCTTC.

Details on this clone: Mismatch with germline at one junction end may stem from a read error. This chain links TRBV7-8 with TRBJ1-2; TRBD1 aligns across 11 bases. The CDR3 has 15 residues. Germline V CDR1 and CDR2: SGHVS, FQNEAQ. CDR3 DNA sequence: TGTGCCAGCACCCTAGGTGGGGACAGGGGGAATGGGTACACCTTC. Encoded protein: CASTLGGDRGNGYTF.

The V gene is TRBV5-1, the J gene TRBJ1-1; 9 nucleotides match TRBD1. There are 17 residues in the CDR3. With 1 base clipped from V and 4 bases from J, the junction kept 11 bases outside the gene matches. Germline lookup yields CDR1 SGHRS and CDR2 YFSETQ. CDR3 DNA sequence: TGCGCCAGCAGCTTGCAACCGGGACAGGGAGGTATCACTGAAGCTTTCTTT. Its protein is CASSLQPGQGGITEAFF.

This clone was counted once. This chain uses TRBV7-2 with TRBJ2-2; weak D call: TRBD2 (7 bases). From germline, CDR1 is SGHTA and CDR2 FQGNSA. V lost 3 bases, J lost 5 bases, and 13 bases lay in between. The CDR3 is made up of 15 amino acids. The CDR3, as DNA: TGTGCCAGCAGCTTGGGGGGGGCCTCTACCGGGGAGCTGTTTTTT. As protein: CASSLGGASTGELFF.

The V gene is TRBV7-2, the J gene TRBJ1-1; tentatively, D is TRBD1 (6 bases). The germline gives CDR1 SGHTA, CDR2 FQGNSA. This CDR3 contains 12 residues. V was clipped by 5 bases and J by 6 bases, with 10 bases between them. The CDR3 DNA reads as TGTGCCAGCAGCCTCTACAGGGCTGAAGCTTTCTTT. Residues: CASSLYRAEAFF. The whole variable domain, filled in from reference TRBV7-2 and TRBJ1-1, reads GAGVSQSPSNKVTEKGKDVELRCDPISGHTALYWYRQSLGQGLEFLIYFQGNSAPDKSGLPSDRFSAERTGGSVSTLTIQRTQQEDSAVYLCASSLYRAEAFFGQGTRLTVV.

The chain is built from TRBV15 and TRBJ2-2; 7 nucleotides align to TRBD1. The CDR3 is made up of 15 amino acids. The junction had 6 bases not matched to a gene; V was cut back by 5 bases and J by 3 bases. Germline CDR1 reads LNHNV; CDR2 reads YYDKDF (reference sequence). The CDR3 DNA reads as TGTGCCACCAGCCTTCCACAGGGGTACACCGGGGAGCTGTTTTTT. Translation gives CATSLPQGYTGELFF.

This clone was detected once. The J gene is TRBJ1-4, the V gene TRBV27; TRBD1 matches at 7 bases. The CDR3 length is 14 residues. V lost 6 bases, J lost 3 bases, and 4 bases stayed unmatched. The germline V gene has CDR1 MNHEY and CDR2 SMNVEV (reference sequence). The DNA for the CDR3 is TGTGCCAGCAGGATACAGGGGTCTAATGAAAAACTGTTTTTT. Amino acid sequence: CASRIQGSNEKLFF.

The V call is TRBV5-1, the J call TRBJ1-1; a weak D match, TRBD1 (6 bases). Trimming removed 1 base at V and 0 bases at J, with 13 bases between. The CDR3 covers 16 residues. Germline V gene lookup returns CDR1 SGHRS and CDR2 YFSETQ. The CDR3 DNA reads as TGCGCCAGCAGCTTGAGGGGGGGTGCGATGAACACTGAAGCTTTCTTT. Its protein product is CASSLRGGAMNTEAFF.

CDR3 DNA: TGCAGCACCGGACAGGGAGAGACCCAGTACTTC. Its translation: CSTGQGETQYF. The chain links TRBV29-1 to TRBJ2-5; 8 bases are shared with TRBD1. The CDR3 contains 11 residues. Losses at the gene ends were 8 bases for V and 4 bases for J; bases not matched to a gene: 3. Germline lookup yields CDR1 SQVTM and CDR2 ANQGSEA.

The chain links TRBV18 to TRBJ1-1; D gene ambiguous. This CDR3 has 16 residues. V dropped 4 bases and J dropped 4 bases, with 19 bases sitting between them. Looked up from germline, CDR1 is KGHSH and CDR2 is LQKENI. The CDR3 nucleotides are TGTGCCAGCTCACTTGACGCCACGCGGGGTACCACTGAAGCTTTCTTT. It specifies CASSLDATRGTTEAFF. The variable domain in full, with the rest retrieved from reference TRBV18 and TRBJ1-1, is NAGVMQNPRHLVRRRGQEARLRCSPMKGHSHVYWYRQLPEEGLKFMVYLQKENIIDESGMPKERFSAEFPKEGPSILRIQQVVRGDSAAYFCASSLDATRGTTEAFFGQGTRLTVV.

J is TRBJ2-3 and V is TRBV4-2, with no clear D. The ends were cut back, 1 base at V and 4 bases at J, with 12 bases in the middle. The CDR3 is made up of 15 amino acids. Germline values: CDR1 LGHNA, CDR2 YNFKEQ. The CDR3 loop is CASSQALIRPDTQYF. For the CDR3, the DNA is TGTGCCAGCAGCCAAGCGCTAATTCGCCCAGATACGCAGTATTTT.

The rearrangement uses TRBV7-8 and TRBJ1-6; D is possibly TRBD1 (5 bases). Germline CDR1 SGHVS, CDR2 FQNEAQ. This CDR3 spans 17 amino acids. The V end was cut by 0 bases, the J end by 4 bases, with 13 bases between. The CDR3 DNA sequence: TGTGCCAGCAGCTTAGCGGGGCAACAAACTTATAATTCACCCCTCCACTTT. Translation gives CASSLAGQQTYNSPLHF.

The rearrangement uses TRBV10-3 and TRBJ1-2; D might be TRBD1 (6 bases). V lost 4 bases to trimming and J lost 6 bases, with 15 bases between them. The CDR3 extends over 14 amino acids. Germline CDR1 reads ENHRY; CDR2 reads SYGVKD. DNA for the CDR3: TGTGCCATCAGTGGCGAGGGACAACCCGATGGCTACACCTTC. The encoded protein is CAISGEGQPDGYTF.

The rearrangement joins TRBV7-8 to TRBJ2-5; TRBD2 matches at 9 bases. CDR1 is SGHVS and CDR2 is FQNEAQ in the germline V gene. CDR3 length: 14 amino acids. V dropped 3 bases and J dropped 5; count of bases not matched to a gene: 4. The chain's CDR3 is CASSFAGGRETQYF. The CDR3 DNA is TGTGCCAGCAGCTTCGCGGGGGGGAGGGAGACCCAGTACTTC. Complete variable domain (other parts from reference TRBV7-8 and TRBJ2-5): GAGVSQSPRYKVAKRGQDVALRCDPISGHVSLFWYQQALGQGPEFLTYFQNEAQLDKSGLPSDRFFAERPEGSVSTLKIQRTQQEDSAVYLCASSFAGGRETQYFGPGTRLLVL.

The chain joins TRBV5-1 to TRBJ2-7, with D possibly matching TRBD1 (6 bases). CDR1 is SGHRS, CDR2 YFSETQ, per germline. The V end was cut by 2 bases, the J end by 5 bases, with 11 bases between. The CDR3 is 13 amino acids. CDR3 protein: CASSFYRENEQYF. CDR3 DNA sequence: TGCGCCAGCAGCTTCTACAGGGAAAACGAGCAGTACTTC.

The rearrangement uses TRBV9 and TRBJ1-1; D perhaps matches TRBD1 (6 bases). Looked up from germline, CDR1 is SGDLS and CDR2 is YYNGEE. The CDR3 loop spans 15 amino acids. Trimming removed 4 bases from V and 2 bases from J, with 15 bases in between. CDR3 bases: TGTGCCAGCAGCCCCCAGGGGTCTAGCAACACTGAAGCTTTCTTT. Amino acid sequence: CASSPQGSSNTEAFF.

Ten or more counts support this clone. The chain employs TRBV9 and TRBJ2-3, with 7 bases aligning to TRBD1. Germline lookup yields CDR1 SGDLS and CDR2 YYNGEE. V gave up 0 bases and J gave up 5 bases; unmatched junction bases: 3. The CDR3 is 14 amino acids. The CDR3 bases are TGTGCCAGCAGCGTAGGCCACAGGGGAGATACGCAGTATTTT. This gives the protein CASSVGHRGDTQYF. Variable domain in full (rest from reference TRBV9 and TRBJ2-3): DSGVTQTPKHLITATGQRVTLRCSPRSGDLSVYWYQQSLDQGLQFLIQYYNGEERAKGNILERFSAQQFPDLHSELNLSSLELGDSALYFCASSVGHRGDTQYFGPGTRLTVL.

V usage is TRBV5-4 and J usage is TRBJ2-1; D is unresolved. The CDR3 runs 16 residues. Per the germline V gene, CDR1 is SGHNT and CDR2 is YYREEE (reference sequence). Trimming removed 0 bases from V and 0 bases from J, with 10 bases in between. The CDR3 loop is CASSLGGMSSYNEQFF. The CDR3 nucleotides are TGTGCCAGCAGCTTGGGAGGAATGAGCTCCTACAATGAGCAGTTCTTC. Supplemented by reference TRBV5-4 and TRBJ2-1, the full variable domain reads ETGVTQSPTHLIKTRGQQVTLRCSSQSGHNTVSWYQQALGQGPQFIFQYYREEENGRGNFPPRFSGLQFPNYSSELNVNALELDDSALYLCASSLGGMSSYNEQFFGPGTRLTVL.

Here the CDR3 reads CSVVRDKGYTF. CDR3 DNA sequence: TGCAGCGTTGTCCGGGACAAGGGCTACACCTTC. This rearrangement joins TRBV29-1 to TRBJ1-2; possibly TRBD1 for D (6 bases). Germline CDR1 and CDR2: SQVTM and ANQGSEA. The length of the CDR3 is 11 residues. Trimming took 4 bases from V and 8 from J, leaving 11 bases between them.